The 16 T cell receptor beta chains presented below share a single source sample, sequenced in a study of shared clonotypes between healthy human individuals. Method: immunoSEQ multiplex PCR; TCRdb's copy keeps in-frame clones and lacks some. The repertoire has 400,000 to 600,000 clones, more than 75% of them found once; the top ten carry roughly 13%. The sample was PBMCs. The source is a woman between 35 and 50 years old in good health. Some clones in this sample may be carry-over from other donors' samples.

This clone showed up just once. V usage is TRBV28 and J usage is TRBJ2-1, with a weak D call TRBD1 (5 bases). The CDR3 spans 15 residues. V was trimmed by 7 bases and J by 1 base, leaving 14 bases between them. Germline V lookup: CDR1 MDHEN, CDR2 SYDVKM. The CDR3 protein is CASKPPQGSYNEQFF. The CDR3 DNA is TGTGCCAGCAAGCCCCCCCAGGGTTCCTACAATGAGCAGTTCTTC. The full variable domain, rest sourced from reference TRBV28 and TRBJ2-1, is DVKVTQSSRYLVKRTGEKVFLECVQDMDHENMFWYRQDPGLGLRLIYFSYDVKMKEKGDIPEGYSVSREKKERFSLILESASTNQTSMYLCASKPPQGSYNEQFFGPGTRLTVL.

This clone was picked up one time. The chain combines TRBV27 with TRBJ1-4; TRBD1 aligns across 8 bases. Germline V gene lookup returns CDR1 MNHEY and CDR2 SMNVEV (reference sequence). This CDR3 contains 14 residues. The trim removed 5 bases at V and 7 bases at J, leaving 6 bases unmatched. This chain's CDR3 is CASSHRQGSEKLFF. The CDR3 region has the DNA TGTGCCAGCAGTCATCGACAGGGGAGTGAAAAACTGTTTTTT. Full variable domain (rest looked up from reference TRBV27 and TRBJ1-4): EAQVTQNPRYLITVTGKKLTVTCSQNMNHEYMSWYRQDPGLGLRQIYYSMNVEVTDKGDVPEGYKVSRKEKRNFPLILESPSPNQTSLYFCASSHRQGSEKLFFGSGTQLSVL.

The chain employs TRBV4-2 and TRBJ2-3, with 7 bases matching TRBD1. J gave up 2 bases and V 3 bases, and 20 bases lay outside the gene matches. The CDR3 spans 20 residues. Germline V gives CDR1 LGHNA, CDR2 YNFKEQ. Here the CDR3 DNA reads TGTGCCAGCAGCCATATCATCCAGGCGAACAGGGGCAATTTCACAGATACGCAGTATTTT. This encodes CASSHIIQANRGNFTDTQYF.

The CDR3 spells CSVQPGPRGNYGYTF. The CDR3 DNA follows: TGCAGCGTCCAACCGGGCCCGCGGGGAAACTATGGCTACACCTTC. V usage is TRBV29-1 and J usage is TRBJ1-2; D gene uncertain. V gave up 6 bases and J gave up 2 bases, with 19 bases separating them. There are 15 residues in the CDR3. The germline V gene has CDR1 SQVTM and CDR2 ANQGSEA.

This chain connects TRBV2 to TRBJ2-1, with D possibly being TRBD2 (5 bases). With 6 bases removed from V and 0 bases from J, the gap between germline ends came to 12 bases. In germline, CDR1 is SNHLY, CDR2 FYNNEI. This CDR3 is built from 15 residues. Written as DNA, the CDR3 is TGTGCCAGCAGGGTGCGGGCCGCCTCCTACAATGAGCAGTTCTTC. It yields the protein CASRVRAASYNEQFF.

This chain connects TRBV9 to TRBJ2-4; D possibly corresponds to TRBD1 (6 bases). The length of the CDR3 is 15 residues. V lost 3 bases and J lost 2, with 12 bases in between. Germline CDR1 and CDR2: SGDLS and YYNGEE. DNA of the CDR3: TGTGCCAGCAGCGCCTCCACAGGGACCAAAAACATTCAGTACTTC. Translation gives CASSASTGTKNIQYF.

This clone was seen only a few times. V and J are TRBV5-8 and TRBJ2-2, with D uncertain. Trimming pared 2 bases from V and 4 bases from J, leaving 6 bases between. The CDR3 has 13 amino acids. Germline V gene sequence: CDR1 SGHTS, CDR2 YDEGEE. The DNA of the CDR3 is TGTGCCAGCAGCTTTGCTGGCACCGGGGAGCTGTTTTTT. It encodes CASSFAGTGELFF.

This clone was picked up one time. The chain recombines TRBV10-3 with TRBJ2-1; 14 bases align to TRBD2. Germline CDR1 and CDR2: ENHRY and SYGVKD. CDR3 length equals 15 residues. V lost 5 bases, J lost 9 bases, and 6 bases stayed unmatched. DNA of the CDR3: TGTGCCATCAGTCCGGGACTAGCGGGAGACGCTGAGCAGTTCTTC. This codes for CAISPGLAGDAEQFF.

This chain uses TRBV11-2 with TRBJ2-7, with 8 positions matching TRBD2. CDR3 length: 15 residues. The germline V gene encodes CDR1 SGHAT and CDR2 FQNNGV. Trimming removed 3 bases from V and 2 bases from J; junction bases left unmatched: 6. CDR3 nucleotides: TGTGCCAGCAGCTTCAGTAGCGGGACCCCCTACGAGCAGTACTTC. Translation: CASSFSSGTPYEQYF.

The V and J genes are TRBV5-1 and TRBJ2-1; 8 bases align to TRBD1. The CDR3 sequence is 13 residues long. The V and J ends lost 0 bases and 15 bases, in that order; junction bases with no gene match: 8. Per germline, CDR1 SGHRS and CDR2 YFSETQ. The CDR3 protein is CASSLEGQGARFF. The CDR3, as DNA: TGCGCCAGCAGCTTGGAGGGGCAGGGGGCGCGGTTCTTC.

This chain links TRBV11-2 with TRBJ2-1; 9 bases match TRBD2. Germline CDR1 reads SGHAT; CDR2 reads FQNNGV. This CDR3 contains 16 residues. The J segment lost 8 bases and the V segment lost 1 base, leaving 9 bases of the junction unmatched. Here the CDR3 DNA reads TGTGCCAGCAGCTTAGTTTCGGCGGGAGGGCCGGATGAGCAGTTCTTC. Amino acid sequence: CASSLVSAGGPDEQFF.

This chain joins TRBV27 and TRBJ2-7; TRBD1 matches at 10 bases. V trimming: 4 bases; J trimming: 3 bases; junction bases outside the gene matches: 3. Germline V gene lookup returns CDR1 MNHEY and CDR2 SMNVEV (reference sequence). The CDR3 is made up of 14 amino acids. For the CDR3, the DNA is TGTGCCAGCAGTTCCGGGACAGGGGACTACGAGCAGTACTTC. Amino acid sequence: CASSSGTGDYEQYF.

Concerning this clone itself: This sample also contains other DNA sequences that code for the same CDR3. The V and J genes are TRBV28 and TRBJ2-1; TRBD2 matches at 9 bases. Germline CDR1 is MDHEN and CDR2 is SYDVKM. V trimming: 5 bases; J trimming: 3 bases; junction bases outside the gene matches: 5. The CDR3 contains 15 residues. CDR3 protein: CASSPTSGSYNEQFF. In DNA, the CDR3 is TGTGCCAGCAGTCCGACTAGCGGAAGCTACAATGAGCAGTTCTTC.

There are a few counts of this clone. The chain has TRBV28 and TRBJ2-7; 7 nucleotides agree with TRBD1. This CDR3 spans 13 amino acids. The junction had 6 bases not matched to a gene; V was cut back by 6 bases and J by 4 bases. Germline loops: CDR1 MDHEN, CDR2 SYDVKM. The CDR3 sequence: CASRDRRPYEQYF. The CDR3 DNA is TGTGCCAGCAGGGACAGGCGCCCATACGAGCAGTACTTC.

The chain is built from TRBV2 and TRBJ2-4; no clear D. Germline V lookup: CDR1 SNHLY, CDR2 FYNNEI. The CDR3 covers 12 residues. Between the trimmed V and J ends, which lost 1 base and 11 bases, there was a span of 9 bases. This CDR3 reads CASSEDRVVQYF. The CDR3, as DNA: TGTGCCAGCAGTGAAGACCGCGTTGTTCAGTACTTC.

V gene TRBV5-4 combines with J gene TRBJ2-7; D is ambiguous. Germline loops: CDR1 SGHNT, CDR2 YYREEE (reference sequence). The CDR3 covers 12 residues. V was clipped by 2 bases and J by 5 bases, with 8 bases between them. The CDR3 is CASSLKLDEQYF. Here the CDR3 DNA reads TGTGCCAGCAGCTTAAAGCTCGACGAGCAGTACTTC.